A single sample is the source of the 19 T cell receptor beta chains below, sequenced in a study of graft-versus-host responses after intestinal transplantation. Data came from immunoSEQ multiplex PCR; TCRdb stores just in-frame clones and leaves some out. The top ten clones hold 1.6% of a sample with about 57,000 clones, approximately 90% of them seen once. The sample here was PBMCs, taken 26 days after transplant. The receptors here all came from a human patient who received an intestinal transplant, so some T cells may come from the graft donor.

The rearrangement links TRBV2 to TRBJ2-3; 11 bases map to TRBD2. The length of the CDR3 is 16 residues. The trim removed 3 bases at V and 0 bases at J, leaving 2 bases unmatched. In germline, CDR1 is SNHLY, CDR2 FYNNEI. In DNA form, the CDR3 reads TGTGCCAGCAGTGATAGCGGGGGGGCCAGCACAGATACGCAGTATTTT. It encodes CASSDSGGASTDTQYF.

The genes are TRBV4-1 and TRBJ2-7; TRBD2 is a possible D gene (5 bases). Germline V gene sequence: CDR1 MGHRA, CDR2 YSYEKL. The CDR3 extends over 15 amino acids. V lost 2 bases and J lost 2, with 13 bases in between. Here the CDR3 DNA reads TGCGCCAGCAGCCAAACTGGACTTACAGCCTACGAGCAGTACTTC. It yields the protein CASSQTGLTAYEQYF.

The genes are TRBV28 and TRBJ2-4, with 7 bases that match TRBD1. Germline V gene data show CDR1 as MDHEN and CDR2 as SYDVKM. V shed 5 bases and J 2 bases; nucleotides not matched to a gene: 9. This CDR3 is 16 amino acids long. In DNA form, the CDR3 reads TGTGCCAGCAGTCCCCGAGGGGGCGCAACCAAAAACATTCAGTACTTC. It encodes CASSPRGGATKNIQYF.

The chain uses TRBV9 and TRBJ1-2; 7 bases match TRBD1. Unmatched junction bases numbered 9, after V lost 6 bases and J lost 4 bases. In germline, CDR1 is SGDLS, CDR2 YYNGEE. The CDR3 length is 14 residues. The CDR3 spells CASTQGETPYGYTF. Here the CDR3 DNA reads TGTGCCAGCACGCAGGGGGAGACCCCCTATGGCTACACCTTC.

This chain links TRBV5-5 with TRBJ1-2; the D is unclear. The V end was cut by 5 bases, the J end by 2 bases, with 19 bases between. CDR1 and CDR2 (germline): SGHKS, YYEKEE (reference sequence). The CDR3 consists of 16 residues. The CDR3 nucleotides read TGTGCCAGCAGTCCGGCGGGCTTCGAACAAAACTATGGCTACACCTTC. It translates to CASSPAGFEQNYGYTF.

The CDR3 is CAIRGNPGTSGGAPHYEQYF. CDR3 DNA sequence: TGTGCCATCAGGGGCAACCCTGGGACTAGCGGGGGGGCTCCGCACTACGAGCAGTACTTC. The rearrangement links TRBV10-3 to TRBJ2-7; 16 bases line up with TRBD2. CDR3 size: 20 residues. In germline, CDR1 is ENHRY, CDR2 SYGVKD. The J segment lost 3 bases and the V segment lost 6 bases, leaving 17 bases of the junction unmatched.

The rearrangement joins TRBV21-1 to TRBJ2-5; the D call in the table, TRBD1, was not verified against the DNA. TRBV21-1 is a recognized pseudogene. The CDR3 consists of 14 residues. The CDR3 here is CASSKVQDQETQYF. CDR3 bases: TGTGCCAGCAGCAAGGTTCAGGACCAAGAGACCCAGTACTTC.

This clone was counted between two and nine times. The J gene is TRBJ2-7, the V gene TRBV5-5, with D possibly matching TRBD2 (5 bases). The CDR3 length is 14 residues. V gave up 4 bases and J gave up 2 bases, with 13 bases separating them. The germline gives CDR1 SGHKS, CDR2 YYEKEE (reference sequence). CDR3 residues: CASSPGSSTYEQYF. The CDR3 DNA is TGTGCCAGCAGCCCGGGGTCCAGCACCTACGAGCAGTACTTC.

This clone was detected once. V usage is TRBV29-1 and J usage is TRBJ1-1; D is possibly TRBD1 (6 bases). The CDR3 length is 14 residues. Germline assignment: CDR1 SQVTM and CDR2 ANQGSEA. V was trimmed by 5 bases and J by 4 bases, leaving 17 bases between them. CDR3: CSVSQGGILTEAFF. DNA for the CDR3: TGCAGCGTTTCACAGGGTGGGATACTCACTGAAGCTTTCTTT. Filled out from reference TRBV29-1 and TRBJ1-1, the complete variable domain reads SAVISQKPSRDICQRGTSLTIQCQVDSQVTMMFWYRQQPGQSLTLIATANQGSEATYESGFVIDKFPISRPNLTFSTLTVSNMSPEDSSIYLCSVSQGGILTEAFFGQGTRLTVV.

This clone was recorded once. The rearrangement uses TRBV30 and TRBJ1-1, with D possibly matching TRBD1 (5 bases). The CDR3 consists of 13 residues. V was clipped by 3 bases and J by 5 bases, with 13 bases between them. CDR1 and CDR2 from the germline V gene are GTSNPN and SVGIG (reference sequence). CDR3 sequence reads: CAWRTKGETEAFF. CDR3 in DNA: TGTGCCTGGAGGACCAAAGGGGAAACTGAAGCTTTCTTT.

The chain carries TRBV5-6 and TRBJ2-3; 7 positions match TRBD2. Germline loops: CDR1 SGHDT, CDR2 YYEEEE. V dropped 6 bases and J dropped 3; count of bases not matched to a gene: 13. This CDR3 is 16 amino acids long. The CDR3 nucleotides are TGTGCCAGCAATCGCGGTCCTAGCGGTGTGACAGATACGCAGTATTTT. Translating it yields CASNRGPSGVTDTQYF.

The rearrangement joins TRBV27 to TRBJ1-5, with 9 nucleotides matching TRBD1. Trimming removed 3 bases from V and 4 bases from J; junction bases left unmatched: 7. This CDR3 contains 16 residues. In germline, CDR1 is MNHEY, CDR2 SMNVEV (reference sequence). The CDR3 DNA is TGTGCCAGCAGTTTCCGGGCGGGACAGGGTAATCAGCCCCAGCATTTT. Translation gives CASSFRAGQGNQPQHF.

This rearrangement joins TRBV7-3 to TRBJ2-1, with D possibly matching TRBD2 (5 bases). Germline CDR1 and CDR2: SGHTA and FQGTGA. The CDR3 has 14 amino acids. V lost 5 bases and J lost 7, with 15 bases in between. The CDR3 coding sequence is TGTGCCAGCAGCACCGGCCCGGGGTCAAATGAGCAGTTCTTC. Protein: CASSTGPGSNEQFF.

This clone was picked up a small number of times. The chain carries TRBV10-2 and TRBJ1-3, with 8 positions matching TRBD1. After removal of 6 bases from V and 7 bases from J, the junction contained 14 bases not matched to a gene. Germline V gives CDR1 WSHSY, CDR2 SAAADI. This CDR3 has 16 amino acids. The CDR3 reads CASRDREKARGNTIYF. The CDR3 bases are TGCGCCAGCAGGGACAGGGAGAAGGCTCGTGGCAACACCATATATTTT.

J is TRBJ2-1 and V is TRBV4-3; possible D gene TRBD2, 5 bases. This CDR3 contains 16 residues. V shed 3 bases and J shed 1 base, with 13 bases lying between them. Germline V CDR1 and CDR2: LGHNA, YSLEER. The CDR3, as DNA: TGCGCCAGCAGCCACCCGGACTGGCAGTCCTACAATGAGCAGTTCTTC. This codes for CASSHPDWQSYNEQFF.

This clone was observed a single time. J is TRBJ2-1 and V is TRBV19; D may be TRBD1 (6 bases). V gave up 5 bases and J gave up 0 bases, with 20 bases separating them. Germline-derived CDR1 and CDR2 are LNHDA and SQIVND (reference sequence). This CDR3 is built from 18 residues. CDR3 sequence: CASSLSARGSLSYNEQFF. The CDR3 DNA follows: TGTGCCAGTAGTCTCTCGGCCAGGGGATCCCTCTCCTACAATGAGCAGTTCTTC.

J is TRBJ1-1 and V is TRBV28; a weak D match, TRBD1 (5 bases). This CDR3 contains 14 residues. Trimming took off 8 bases at V and 1 base at J, with 14 bases between the two ends. The V gene's germline CDR1 is MDHEN and CDR2 SYDVKM. The CDR3 DNA reads TGTGCCAGCGGCTTGGGGGGAAGGAACACTGAAGCTTTCTTT. It yields the protein CASGLGGRNTEAFF. The entire variable domain, with the rest obtained from reference TRBV28 and TRBJ1-1, is as follows: DVKVTQSSRYLVKRTGEKVFLECVQDMDHENMFWYRQDPGLGLRLIYFSYDVKMKEKGDIPEGYSVSREKKERFSLILESASTNQTSMYLCASGLGGRNTEAFFGQGTRLTVV.

The rearrangement links TRBV28 to TRBJ2-7; a possible D gene is TRBD2 (6 bases). In germline, CDR1 is MDHEN, CDR2 SYDVKM. Trimming left V 3 bases short and J 2 bases short, with 14 bases between. This CDR3 is 15 amino acids long. CDR3 in DNA: TGTGCCAGCAGTTTTACAGGAGGGGAGGCCTACGAGCAGTACTTC. This codes for CASSFTGGEAYEQYF.

The chain recombines TRBV30 with TRBJ1-3, with D perhaps TRBD1 (5 bases). The germline CDR1 and CDR2 sequences are GTSNPN and SVGIG (reference sequence). The length of the CDR3 is 16 residues. V lost 2 bases and J 0 bases, leaving 14 bases between the germline ends. The CDR3 loop is CAWSYPDTSSGNTIYF. In DNA form, the CDR3 reads TGTGCCTGGAGTTACCCGGACACCAGCTCTGGAAACACCATATATTTT.